The 25 T cell receptor beta chains presented below share a single source sample, sequenced in a study of shared clonotypes between healthy human individuals. Assay used: immunoSEQ multiplex PCR; TCRdb lists only in-frame clones, some missing. The sample records over 2 million clones, 95% being singletons. The sample comprised naive CD4+ T cells sorted from blood. The subset denotes: CD45RA+ positively selected. Source of these receptors: a man aged 18 to 29 in good health.

The chain is built from TRBV5-4 and TRBJ1-6; 11 bases align to TRBD1. The ends lost 0 bases at V and 9 bases at J; junction bases unmatched: 2. Germline V gene lookup returns CDR1 SGHNT and CDR2 YYREEE (reference sequence). The CDR3 consists of 15 residues. This CDR3 reads CASSLGTGGRSPLHF. The CDR3 DNA is TGTGCCAGCAGCTTGGGGACAGGGGGCCGTTCACCCCTCCACTTT.

This rearrangement joins TRBV30 to TRBJ2-3; 8 bases are shared with TRBD1. Germline CDR1 and CDR2: GTSNPN and SVGIG (reference sequence). The V segment lost 5 bases and the J segment 4 bases; nucleotides outside the gene matches: 8. CDR3 size: 14 residues. CDR3 nucleotide sequence: TGTGCCTGGGTACGGACAGGGAAAGCAGATACGCAGTATTTT. This gives the protein CAWVRTGKADTQYF.

The rearrangement links TRBV19 to TRBJ1-2; the match to TRBD1 covers 9 bases. V shed 4 bases and J 4 bases; nucleotides not matched to a gene: 4. Germline V lookup: CDR1 LNHDA, CDR2 SQIVND (reference sequence). This CDR3 has 14 residues. The CDR3 loop reads CASSTGTGSYGYTF. DNA for the CDR3: TGTGCCAGTAGTACCGGGACAGGGAGCTATGGCTACACCTTC.

The gene calls are TRBV11-2 and TRBJ2-7; TRBD2 might be the D (6 bases). The CDR3 covers 15 residues. V dropped 5 bases and J dropped 1 base, with 15 bases sitting between them. CDR1 and CDR2 from the germline V gene are SGHAT and FQNNGV. CDR3 nucleotide sequence: TGTGCCAGCAGCCCGACATCCCTAGCGTCCTACGAGCAGTACTTC. This encodes CASSPTSLASYEQYF.

This rearrangement joins TRBV25-1 to TRBJ1-1; the match to TRBD1 covers 7 bases. The junction had 4 bases not matched to a gene; V was cut back by 3 bases and J by 0 bases. This CDR3 has 15 residues. In germline, CDR1 is MGHDK, CDR2 SYGVNS. CDR3 DNA sequence: TGTGCCAGCAGTGAGGGGGACAGCCTGAACACTGAAGCTTTCTTT. Protein sequence: CASSEGDSLNTEAFF.

The gene calls are TRBV10-3 and TRBJ1-4; tentative D call: TRBD1 (6 bases). Looked up from germline, CDR1 is ENHRY and CDR2 is SYGVKD. CDR3 size: 14 residues. The V end was cut by 6 bases, the J end by 0 bases, with 8 bases between. For the CDR3, the DNA is TGTGCCATCAGCAGGGGTGCAACTAATGAAAAACTGTTTTTT. This codes for CAISRGATNEKLFF.

A word on this clone: A much bigger clone sits one base away, suggesting this may be a read error. V and J are TRBV7-8 and TRBJ2-3; possible D gene TRBD1, 7 bases. V was trimmed by 10 bases and J by 6 bases, leaving 29 bases between them. The CDR3 totals 17 residues. Per the germline V gene, CDR1 is SGHVS and CDR2 is FQNEAQ. CDR3 residues: CANSQTPSGGSTDTQYF. The CDR3 coding sequence is TGTGCCAACAGTCAAACACCCTCAGGGGGGTCGACTGATACGCAGTATTTT.

The J gene is TRBJ1-2, the V gene TRBV30, with D perhaps matching TRBD1 (6 bases). This CDR3 region has 15 residues. The V end lost 0 bases, the J end lost 8 bases, and 19 bases lay between the germline ends. Germline CDR1 and CDR2: GTSNPN and SVGIG (reference sequence). The CDR3: CAWSVFYRGQGGYTF. CDR3 nucleotides: TGTGCCTGGAGTGTATTCTACCGGGGGCAGGGAGGCTACACCTTC.

The chain uses TRBV4-1 and TRBJ2-7; maybe TRBD2 (5 bases). CDR1 MGHRA and CDR2 YSYEKL come from the germline V gene. V was clipped by 4 bases and J by 3 bases, with 25 bases between them. The length of the CDR3 is 18 residues. CDR3 amino acids: CASSLLTLFGGKDYEQYF. CDR3 coding DNA: TGCGCCAGCAGCCTCCTTACACTCTTTGGAGGTAAGGACTACGAGCAGTACTTC.

The chain employs TRBV7-2 and TRBJ2-1; D uncertain. Trimming took off 5 bases at V and 6 bases at J, with 8 bases between the two ends. The length of the CDR3 is 12 residues. The germline CDR1 and CDR2 sequences are SGHTA and FQGNSA. In DNA, the CDR3 is TGTGCCAGCAGCCGATATAGCAATGAGCAGTTCTTC. This encodes CASSRYSNEQFF. Variable domain in full (rest from reference TRBV7-2 and TRBJ2-1): GAGVSQSPSNKVTEKGKDVELRCDPISGHTALYWYRQSLGQGLEFLIYFQGNSAPDKSGLPSDRFSAERTGGSVSTLTIQRTQQEDSAVYLCASSRYSNEQFFGPGTRLTVL.

The gene calls are TRBV4-3 and TRBJ2-5, with D possibly being TRBD1 (5 bases). This CDR3 contains 15 residues. V was pared by 0 bases and J by 2 bases, with 10 bases between. From germline, CDR1 is LGHNA and CDR2 YSLEER. The CDR3 protein is CASSQDGAPQETQYF. CDR3 DNA: TGCGCCAGCAGCCAAGATGGGGCTCCACAAGAGACCCAGTACTTC.

As to this clone: Other DNA sequences within the sample encode an identical CDR3. Here the CDR3 DNA reads TGTGCCAGCAGTTTTTCAAGCAATCAGCCCCAGCATTTT. Translation: CASSFSSNQPQHF. V gene TRBV27 combines with J gene TRBJ1-5; D ambiguous. The CDR3 consists of 13 residues. V was shortened by 3 bases and J by 1 base, with 4 bases between the two germline ends. The germline gives CDR1 MNHEY, CDR2 SMNVEV (reference sequence).

The chain carries TRBV5-1 and TRBJ2-5; possibly TRBD2 for D (5 bases). The CDR3 loop spans 15 amino acids. V lost 0 bases and J 4 bases, leaving 13 bases between the germline ends. Germline values: CDR1 SGHRS, CDR2 YFSETQ. In DNA, the CDR3 is TGCGCCAGCAGCTTGGAGGCACTCCGGGGAGAGACCCAGTACTTC. Protein product: CASSLEALRGETQYF.

The rearrangement joins TRBV7-2 to TRBJ2-1; 15 bases are a match to TRBD2. Germline loops: CDR1 SGHTA, CDR2 FQGNSA. The CDR3 has 17 amino acids. The V and J ends lost 1 base and 6 bases, in that order; junction bases with no gene match: 4. The CDR3 DNA follows: TGTGCCAGCAGCTTAGGCGGGACTAGCGGGAGGACCAATGAGCAGTTCTTC. As protein: CASSLGGTSGRTNEQFF.

The gene calls are TRBV6-6 and TRBJ2-3; 8 positions agree with TRBD1. There are 15 residues in the CDR3. CDR1 and CDR2 from the germline V gene are MNHNY and SVGAGI (reference sequence). J gave up 6 bases and V 6 bases, and 11 bases lay outside the gene matches. As DNA, the CDR3 is TGTGCCAGCAGCCGGCAGGGGGCGGTTTGGGATACGCAGTATTTT. Its translation: CASSRQGAVWDTQYF.

The chain has TRBV4-3 and TRBJ2-2, with 10 bases that match TRBD2. The CDR3 consists of 15 residues. Per germline, CDR1 LGHNA and CDR2 YSLEER. Losses at the gene ends were 3 bases for V and 6 bases for J; bases not matched to a gene: 4. The chain's CDR3 is CASSQESGRAGELFF. CDR3 DNA sequence: TGCGCCAGCAGCCAGGAGAGCGGGAGGGCCGGGGAGCTGTTTTTT.

The chain joins TRBV7-9 to TRBJ2-3; D possibly corresponds to TRBD1 (5 bases). The CDR3 is 17 residues long. Trimming left V 5 bases short and J 0 bases short, with 18 bases between. Germline V gene sequence: CDR1 SEHNR, CDR2 FQNEAQ (reference sequence). CDR3 sequence (DNA): TGTGCCAGCAGCCGCAATCCGACAGAAATTAGCACAGATACGCAGTATTTT. Amino acid sequence: CASSRNPTEISTDTQYF.

This sequence joins TRBV4-1 and TRBJ2-7, with 9 bases aligning to TRBD2. Germline CDR1 MGHRA, CDR2 YSYEKL. Trimming at V came to 4 bases and at J to 4 bases, leaving 8 bases not matched to a gene. The CDR3 runs 15 residues. CDR3 sequence reads: CASSRASGGSYEQYF. CDR3 nucleotides: TGCGCCAGCAGCCGTGCGAGCGGGGGGTCTTACGAGCAGTACTTC.

This clone is a singleton in its sample. This may be a read error, as it is one base from a much larger clone. V is TRBV15 and J is TRBJ1-5; 7 positions match TRBD1. The ends lost 3 bases at V and 0 bases at J; junction bases unmatched: 8. From germline, CDR1 is LNHNV and CDR2 YYDKDF (reference sequence). The CDR3 is 17 amino acids. The CDR3 bases are TGTGCCACCAGCAGGGTTAGGGGGCGCGGTAGCAATCAGCCCCAGCATTTT. Translating gives CATSRVRGRGSNQPQHF.

The rearrangement uses TRBV29-1 and TRBJ2-1, with D possibly being TRBD2 (5 bases). The V gene lost 4 bases and the J gene lost 0 bases, with 10 bases spanning the gap. The CDR3 consists of 14 residues. CDR1 and CDR2 from the germline V gene are SQVTM and ANQGSEA. CDR3: CSVVEASSYNEQFF. The CDR3 nucleotides are TGCAGCGTTGTGGAGGCGAGCTCCTACAATGAGCAGTTCTTC.

To note about this clone: One junction end does not reproduce the germline sequence, and a read error may be involved. The chain combines TRBV6-5 with TRBJ2-7, with D maybe TRBD2 (6 bases). The CDR3 is 15 residues long. Germline loops: CDR1 MNHEY, CDR2 SVGAGI. The CDR3 sequence: CASSYGNRDSNEQYF. Written as DNA, the CDR3 is TGTGCCAGCAGTTACGGAAACCGGGACTCCAACGAGCAGTACTTC.

Worth noting for this clone: Other DNA sequences of this sample code for an identical CDR3. The gene calls are TRBV6-5 and TRBJ2-7, with D tentatively TRBD1 (5 bases). The V and J ends lost 8 bases and 3 bases respectively, with 11 bases between them. Germline V lookup: CDR1 MNHEY, CDR2 SVGAGI. The CDR3 runs 12 residues. CDR3 nucleotide sequence: TGTGCCAGCGGAAGAGACAGCTACGAGCAGTACTTC. Amino acids: CASGRDSYEQYF.

Concerning this clone: At the DNA level, this CDR3 is encoded by other sequences in the same sample as well. This rearrangement joins TRBV28 to TRBJ1-2; the D is unclear. The CDR3 sequence is 12 residues long. In germline, CDR1 is MDHEN, CDR2 SYDVKM. Trimming removed 6 bases from V and 2 bases from J, with 7 bases in between. The CDR3 nucleotides read TGTGCCAGCAGCCCGGGAAACTATGGCTACACCTTC. Its translation is CASSPGNYGYTF.

The chain combines TRBV10-3 with TRBJ2-5, with TRBD2 matching over 10 bases. The CDR3 sequence is 14 residues long. Losses at the gene ends were 5 bases for V and 6 bases for J; bases not matched to a gene: 6. Per germline, CDR1 ENHRY and CDR2 SYGVKD. In DNA form, the CDR3 reads TGTGCCATCAGTCTAGCGGGAGTCACGCAGACCCAGTACTTC. It codes for CAISLAGVTQTQYF.

Concerning this clone itself: Within the sample, other DNA sequences also encode this same CDR3. The genes are TRBV28 and TRBJ2-7, with D perhaps TRBD1 (6 bases). Germline-derived CDR1 and CDR2 are MDHEN and SYDVKM. This CDR3 has 13 residues. V lost 2 bases and J 2 bases, leaving 7 bases between the germline ends. The CDR3 bases are TGTGCCAGCAGTTTAACAGGGACCTACGAGCAGTACTTC. This codes for CASSLTGTYEQYF.